The sequence of this TCR beta chain was determined in a study of blood T cell repertoires in COVID-19. The CDR3 totals 14 residues. Germline V gene lookup returns CDR1 SGDLS and CDR2 YYNGEE. With 4 bases clipped from V and 2 bases from J, the junction kept 2 bases outside the gene matches. How the authors handled the data: The assay estimated nucleated cells by amplifying reference gene primers. TCRdb's copy holds only in-frame clones and misses some; the assay was immunoSEQ multiplex PCR. D and trimming come from the DNA, and the V and J calls and clone size come from that table. The sample carries tens of thousands of clones, around 87% recorded once.

The gene calls are TRBV9 and TRBJ2-7; 11 bases align to TRBD2. The source material was peripheral blood. The sequence was collected from a man aged 25-45 years with active or convalescent COVID-19. The CDR3 loop reads CASSLAGGPYEQYF. For the CDR3, the DNA is TGTGCCAGCAGCTTAGCGGGGGGGCCCTACGAGCAGTACTTC.